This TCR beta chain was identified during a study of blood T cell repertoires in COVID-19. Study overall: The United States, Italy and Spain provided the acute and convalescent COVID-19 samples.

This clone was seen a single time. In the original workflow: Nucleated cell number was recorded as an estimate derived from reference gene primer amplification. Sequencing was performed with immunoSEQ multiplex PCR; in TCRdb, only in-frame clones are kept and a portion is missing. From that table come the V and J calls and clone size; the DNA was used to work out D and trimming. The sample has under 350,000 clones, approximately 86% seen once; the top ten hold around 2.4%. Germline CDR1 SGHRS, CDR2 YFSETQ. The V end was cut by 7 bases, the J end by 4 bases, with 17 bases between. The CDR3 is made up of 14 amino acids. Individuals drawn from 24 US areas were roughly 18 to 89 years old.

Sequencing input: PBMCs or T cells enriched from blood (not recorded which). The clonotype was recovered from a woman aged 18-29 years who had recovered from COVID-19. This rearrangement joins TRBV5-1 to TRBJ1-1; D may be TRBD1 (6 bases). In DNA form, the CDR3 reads TGCGCCAGCGGGTCCACAGGGAGTCGCACTGAAGCTTTCTTT. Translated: CASGSTGSRTEAFF. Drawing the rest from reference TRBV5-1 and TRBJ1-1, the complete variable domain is KAGVTQTPRYLIKTRGQQVTLSCSPISGHRSVSWYQQTPGQGLQFLFEYFSETQRNKGNFPGRFSGRQFSNSRSEMNVSTLELGDSALYLCASGSTGSRTEAFFGQGTRLTVV.